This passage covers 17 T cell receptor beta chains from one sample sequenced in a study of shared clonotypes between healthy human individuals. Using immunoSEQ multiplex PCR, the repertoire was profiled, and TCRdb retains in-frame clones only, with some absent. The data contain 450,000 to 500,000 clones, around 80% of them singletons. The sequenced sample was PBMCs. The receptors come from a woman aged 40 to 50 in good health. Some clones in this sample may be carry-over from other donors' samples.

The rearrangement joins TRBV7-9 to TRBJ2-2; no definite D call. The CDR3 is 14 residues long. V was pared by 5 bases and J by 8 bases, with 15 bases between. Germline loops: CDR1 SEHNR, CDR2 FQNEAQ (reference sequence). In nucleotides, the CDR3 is TGTGCCAGCAGCATAGAACTGGGATTGGGGGAGCTGTTTTTT. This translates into CASSIELGLGELFF.

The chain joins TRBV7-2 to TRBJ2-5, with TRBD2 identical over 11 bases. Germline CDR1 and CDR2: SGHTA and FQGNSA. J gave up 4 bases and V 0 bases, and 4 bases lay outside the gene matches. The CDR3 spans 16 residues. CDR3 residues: CASSLAPSGRLETQYF. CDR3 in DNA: TGTGCCAGCAGCTTAGCGCCTAGCGGGAGGTTAGAGACCCAGTACTTC.

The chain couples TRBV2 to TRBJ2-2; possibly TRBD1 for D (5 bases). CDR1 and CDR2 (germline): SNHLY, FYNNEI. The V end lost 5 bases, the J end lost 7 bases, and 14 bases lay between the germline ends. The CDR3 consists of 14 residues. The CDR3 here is CASSYRQLGGELFF. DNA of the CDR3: TGTGCCAGCAGTTATAGACAGCTAGGCGGGGAGCTGTTTTTT.

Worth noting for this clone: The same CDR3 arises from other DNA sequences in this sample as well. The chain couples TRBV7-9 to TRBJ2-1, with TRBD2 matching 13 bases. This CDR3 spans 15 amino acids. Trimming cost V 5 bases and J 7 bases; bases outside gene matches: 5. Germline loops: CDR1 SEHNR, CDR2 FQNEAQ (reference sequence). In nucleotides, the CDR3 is TGTGCCAGCAGCCGACTAGCGGGAGGTCCAAATGAGCAGTTCTTC. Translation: CASSRLAGGPNEQFF.

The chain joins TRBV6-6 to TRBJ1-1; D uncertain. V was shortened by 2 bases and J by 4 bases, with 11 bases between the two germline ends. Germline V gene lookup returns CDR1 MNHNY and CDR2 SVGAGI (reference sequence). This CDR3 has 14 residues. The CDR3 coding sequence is TGTGCCAGCAGTTACGGAGTGGAGGGCACTGAAGCTTTCTTT. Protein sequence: CASSYGVEGTEAFF.

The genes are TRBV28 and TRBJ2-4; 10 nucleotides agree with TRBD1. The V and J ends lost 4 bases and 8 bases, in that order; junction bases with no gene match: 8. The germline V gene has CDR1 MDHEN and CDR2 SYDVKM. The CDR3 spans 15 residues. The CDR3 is CASSYIGGTGDIQYF. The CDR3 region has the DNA TGTGCCAGCAGTTATATAGGGGGGACAGGGGACATTCAGTACTTC.

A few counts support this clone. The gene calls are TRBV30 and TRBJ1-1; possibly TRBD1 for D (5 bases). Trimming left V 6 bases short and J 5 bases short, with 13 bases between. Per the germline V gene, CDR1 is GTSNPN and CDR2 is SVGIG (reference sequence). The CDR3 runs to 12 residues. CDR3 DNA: TGTGCCTGTGAGGGGTTGGGGACTGAAGCTTTCTTT. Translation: CACEGLGTEAFF.

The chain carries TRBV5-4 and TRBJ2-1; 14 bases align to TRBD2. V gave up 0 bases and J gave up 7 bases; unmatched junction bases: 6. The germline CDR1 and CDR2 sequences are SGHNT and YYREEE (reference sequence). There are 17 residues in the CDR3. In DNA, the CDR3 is TGTGCCAGCAGCTTGGGACTAGCGGGAGGGCCAGGGAATGAGCAGTTCTTC. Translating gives CASSLGLAGGPGNEQFF.

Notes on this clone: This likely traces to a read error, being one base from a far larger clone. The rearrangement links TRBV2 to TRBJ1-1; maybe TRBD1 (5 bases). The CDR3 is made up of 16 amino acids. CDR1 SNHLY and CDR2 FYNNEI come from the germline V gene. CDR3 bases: TGTGCCGGCAGCGAGGGGCGGGGCAGCCAACCCACTGAAGCTTTCTTT. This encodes CAGSEGRGSQPTEAFF.

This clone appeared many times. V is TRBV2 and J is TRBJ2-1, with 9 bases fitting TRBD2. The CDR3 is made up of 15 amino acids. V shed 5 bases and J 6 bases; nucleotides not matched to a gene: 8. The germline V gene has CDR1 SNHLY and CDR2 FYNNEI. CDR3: CASSPTSGLSNEQFF. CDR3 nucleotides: TGTGCCAGCAGTCCGACTAGCGGCCTCTCCAATGAGCAGTTCTTC.

This CDR3 reads CASSWRGRVEQYF. For the CDR3, the DNA is TGTGCCAGCAGCTGGAGGGGTAGGGTCGAGCAGTACTTC. The J gene is TRBJ2-7, the V gene TRBV7-2; tentatively, D is TRBD2 (6 bases). This CDR3 spans 13 amino acids. Trimming took 4 bases from V and 6 from J, leaving 13 bases between them. Germline V gene lookup returns CDR1 SGHTA and CDR2 FQGNSA.

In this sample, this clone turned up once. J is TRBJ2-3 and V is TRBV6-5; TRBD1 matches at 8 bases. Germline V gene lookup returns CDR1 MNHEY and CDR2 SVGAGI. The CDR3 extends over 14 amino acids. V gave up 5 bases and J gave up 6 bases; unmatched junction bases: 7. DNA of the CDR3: TGTGCCAGCAGTGGGGGGACAGGTGCCGATACGCAGTATTTT. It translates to CASSGGTGADTQYF.

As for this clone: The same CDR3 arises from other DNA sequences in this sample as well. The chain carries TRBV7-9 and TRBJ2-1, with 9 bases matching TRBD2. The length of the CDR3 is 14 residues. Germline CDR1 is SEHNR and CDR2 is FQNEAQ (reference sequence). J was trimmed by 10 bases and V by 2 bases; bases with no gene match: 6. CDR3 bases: TGTGCCAGCAGCTTAACTTTAGGACTAGCGGAGCAGTTCTTC. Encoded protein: CASSLTLGLAEQFF.

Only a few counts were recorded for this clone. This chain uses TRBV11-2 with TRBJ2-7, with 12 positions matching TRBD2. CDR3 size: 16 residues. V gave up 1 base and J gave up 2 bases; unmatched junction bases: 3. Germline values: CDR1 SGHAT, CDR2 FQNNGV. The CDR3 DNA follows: TGTGCCAGCAGCTTAGGACTAGCGGGGGACACCTACGAGCAGTACTTC. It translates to CASSLGLAGDTYEQYF.

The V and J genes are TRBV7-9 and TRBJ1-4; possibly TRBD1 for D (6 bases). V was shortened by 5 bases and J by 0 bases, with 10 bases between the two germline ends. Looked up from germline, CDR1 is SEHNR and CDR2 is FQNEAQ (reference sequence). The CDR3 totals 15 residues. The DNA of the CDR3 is TGTGCCAGCAGCCTACAGGGCACAACTAATGAAAAACTGTTTTTT. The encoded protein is CASSLQGTTNEKLFF.

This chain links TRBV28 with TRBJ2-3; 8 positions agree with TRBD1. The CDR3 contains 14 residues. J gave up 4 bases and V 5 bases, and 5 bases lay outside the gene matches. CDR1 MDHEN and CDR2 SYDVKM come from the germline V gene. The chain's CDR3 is CASSDRGLADTQYF. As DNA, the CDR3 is TGTGCCAGCAGTGACAGGGGCCTCGCAGATACGCAGTATTTT.

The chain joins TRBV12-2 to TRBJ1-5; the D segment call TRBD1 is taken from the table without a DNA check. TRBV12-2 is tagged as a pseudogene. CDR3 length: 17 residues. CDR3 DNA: TGTGCAAGTCGCCCAGGGACAGGGGGATGGATAGGTAGGCCCCAGCATTTT. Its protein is CASRPGTGGWIGRPQHF.